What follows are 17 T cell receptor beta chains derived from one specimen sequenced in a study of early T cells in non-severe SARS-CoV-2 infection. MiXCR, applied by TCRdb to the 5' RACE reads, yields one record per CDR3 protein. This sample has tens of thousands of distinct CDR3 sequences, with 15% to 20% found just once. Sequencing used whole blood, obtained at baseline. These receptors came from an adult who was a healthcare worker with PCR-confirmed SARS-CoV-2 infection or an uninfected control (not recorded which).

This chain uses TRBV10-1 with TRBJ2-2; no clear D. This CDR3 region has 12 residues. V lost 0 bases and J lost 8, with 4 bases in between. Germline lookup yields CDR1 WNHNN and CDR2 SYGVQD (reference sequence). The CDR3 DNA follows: TGCGCCAGCAGTGAGTCGGGTGGGGAGCTGTTTTTT. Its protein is CASSESGGELFF.

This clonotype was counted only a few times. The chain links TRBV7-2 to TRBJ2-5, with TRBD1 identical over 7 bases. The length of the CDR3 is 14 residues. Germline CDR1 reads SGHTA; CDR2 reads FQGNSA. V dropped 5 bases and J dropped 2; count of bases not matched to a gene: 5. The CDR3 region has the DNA TGTGCCAGCAGCCCACAGGGGTCTCAAGAGACCCAGTACTTC. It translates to CASSPQGSQETQYF.

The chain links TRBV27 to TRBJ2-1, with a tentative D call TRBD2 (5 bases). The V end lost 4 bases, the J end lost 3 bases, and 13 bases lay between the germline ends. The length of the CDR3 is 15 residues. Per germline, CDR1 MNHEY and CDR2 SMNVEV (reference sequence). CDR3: CASSSGVEGYNEQFF. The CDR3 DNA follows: TGTGCCAGCAGTTCCGGGGTAGAAGGCTACAATGAGCAGTTCTTC.

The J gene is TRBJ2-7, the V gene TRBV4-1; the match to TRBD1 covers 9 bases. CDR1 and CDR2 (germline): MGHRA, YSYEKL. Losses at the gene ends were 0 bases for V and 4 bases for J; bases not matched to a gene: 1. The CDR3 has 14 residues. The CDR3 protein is CASSQDGQGYEQYF. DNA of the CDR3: TGCGCCAGCAGCCAAGACGGACAGGGGTACGAGCAGTACTTC.

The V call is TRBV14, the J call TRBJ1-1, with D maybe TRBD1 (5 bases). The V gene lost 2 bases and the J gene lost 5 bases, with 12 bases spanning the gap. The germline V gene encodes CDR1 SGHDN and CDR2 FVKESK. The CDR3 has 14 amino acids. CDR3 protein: CASSQQGGITEAFF. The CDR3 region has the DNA TGTGCCAGCAGCCAACAGGGCGGTATTACTGAAGCTTTCTTT. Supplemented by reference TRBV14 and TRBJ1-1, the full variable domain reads EAGVTQFPSHSVIEKGQTVTLRCDPISGHDNLYWYRRVMGKEIKFLLHFVKESKQDESGMPNNRFLAERTGGTYSTLKVQPAELEDSGVYFCASSQQGGITEAFFGQGTRLTVV.

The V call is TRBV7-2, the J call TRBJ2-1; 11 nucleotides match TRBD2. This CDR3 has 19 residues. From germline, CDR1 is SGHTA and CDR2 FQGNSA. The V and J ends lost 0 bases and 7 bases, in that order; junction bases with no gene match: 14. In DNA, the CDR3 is TGTGCCAGCAGCTTAGCGTTTCTAGCGGGAGGAATCGGGCGAAATGAGCAGTTCTTC. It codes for CASSLAFLAGGIGRNEQFF.

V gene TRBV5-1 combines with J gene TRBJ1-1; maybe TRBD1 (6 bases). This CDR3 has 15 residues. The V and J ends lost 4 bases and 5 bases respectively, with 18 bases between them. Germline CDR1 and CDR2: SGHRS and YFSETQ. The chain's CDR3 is CASSIQQGARTEAFF. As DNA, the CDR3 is TGCGCCAGCAGCATCCAACAGGGAGCGAGGACTGAAGCTTTCTTT.

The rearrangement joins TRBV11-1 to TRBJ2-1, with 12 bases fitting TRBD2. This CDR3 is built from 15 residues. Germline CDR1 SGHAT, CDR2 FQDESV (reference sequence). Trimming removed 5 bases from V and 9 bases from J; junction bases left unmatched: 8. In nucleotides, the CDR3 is TGTGCCAGCAGCACCCAGACTAGCGGGAGTGTTGAGCAGTTCTTC. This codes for CASSTQTSGSVEQFF.

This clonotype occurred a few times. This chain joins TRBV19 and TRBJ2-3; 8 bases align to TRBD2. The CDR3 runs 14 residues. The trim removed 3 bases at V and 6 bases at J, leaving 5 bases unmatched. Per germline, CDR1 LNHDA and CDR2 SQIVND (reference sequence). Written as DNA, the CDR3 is TGTGCCAGTAGTATCATCGGGAGGGAGGATACGCAGTATTTT. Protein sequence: CASSIIGREDTQYF.

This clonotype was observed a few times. Here the CDR3 reads CASSPAGRGETQYF. For the CDR3, the DNA is TGTGCCAGCAGCCCGGCGGGAAGGGGAGAGACCCAGTACTTC. This chain links TRBV9 with TRBJ2-5; D is perhaps TRBD2 (6 bases). V shed 4 bases and J shed 4 bases, with 14 bases lying between them. CDR3 length: 14 residues. Germline CDR1 is SGDLS and CDR2 is YYNGEE. The entire variable domain, with the rest obtained from reference TRBV9 and TRBJ2-5, is as follows: DSGVTQTPKHLITATGQRVTLRCSPRSGDLSVYWYQQSLDQGLQFLIQYYNGEERAKGNILERFSAQQFPDLHSELNLSSLELGDSALYFCASSPAGRGETQYFGPGTRLLVL.

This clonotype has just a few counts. CDR3 DNA sequence: TGCAGCGGCGGACTAGCGGGAACTGAGCAGTTCTTC. Encoded protein: CSGGLAGTEQFF. The chain has TRBV20-1 and TRBJ2-1, with TRBD2 matching 12 bases. CDR3 length: 12 residues. Germline CDR1 and CDR2: DFQATT and SNEGSKA (reference sequence).

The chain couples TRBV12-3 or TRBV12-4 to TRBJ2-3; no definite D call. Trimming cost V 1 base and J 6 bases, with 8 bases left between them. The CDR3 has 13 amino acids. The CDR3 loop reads CASSLVTRDTQYF. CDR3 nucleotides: TGTGCCAGCAGTTTAGTTACACGGGATACGCAGTATTTT.

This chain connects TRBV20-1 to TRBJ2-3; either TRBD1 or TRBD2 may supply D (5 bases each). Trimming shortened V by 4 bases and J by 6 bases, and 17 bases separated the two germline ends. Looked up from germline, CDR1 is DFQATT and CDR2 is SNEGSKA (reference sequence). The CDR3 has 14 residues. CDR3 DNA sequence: TGCAGTGCTACCGGGACGGAGGACCTGGATACGCAGTATTTT. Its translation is CSATGTEDLDTQYF.

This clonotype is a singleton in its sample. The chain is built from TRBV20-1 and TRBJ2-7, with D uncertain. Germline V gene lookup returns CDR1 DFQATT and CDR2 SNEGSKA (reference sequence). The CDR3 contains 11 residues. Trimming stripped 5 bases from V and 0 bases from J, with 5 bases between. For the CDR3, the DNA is TGCAGTGCTCTTAGCTCCTACGAGCAGTACTTC. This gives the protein CSALSSYEQYF.

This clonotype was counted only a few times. The CDR3 is CASSSRVSYNEQFF. The CDR3 coding sequence is TGTGCCAGCAGCTCCAGGGTCTCCTACAATGAGCAGTTCTTC. This sequence joins TRBV7-8 and TRBJ2-1; tentatively, D is TRBD1 (5 bases). The V gene lost 4 bases and the J gene lost 0 bases, with 7 bases spanning the gap. Germline V gene lookup returns CDR1 SGHVS and CDR2 FQNEAQ. The CDR3 runs 14 residues. The full variable domain, with the rest looked up from reference TRBV7-8 and TRBJ2-1, is GAGVSQSPRYKVAKRGQDVALRCDPISGHVSLFWYQQALGQGPEFLTYFQNEAQLDKSGLPSDRFFAERPEGSVSTLKIQRTQQEDSAVYLCASSSRVSYNEQFFGPGTRLTVL.

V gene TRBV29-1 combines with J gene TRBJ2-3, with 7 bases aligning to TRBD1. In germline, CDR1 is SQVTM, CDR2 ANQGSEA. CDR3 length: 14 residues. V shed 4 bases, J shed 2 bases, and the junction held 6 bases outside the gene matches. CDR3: CSVAPGQITDTQYF. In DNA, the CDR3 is TGCAGCGTTGCCCCGGGACAGATCACAGATACGCAGTATTTT.

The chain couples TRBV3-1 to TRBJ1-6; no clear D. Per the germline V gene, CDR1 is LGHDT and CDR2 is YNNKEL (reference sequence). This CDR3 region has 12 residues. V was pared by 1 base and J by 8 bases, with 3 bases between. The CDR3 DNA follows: TGTGCCAGCAGCCAAGGGGATTCACCCCTCCACTTT. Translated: CASSQGDSPLHF. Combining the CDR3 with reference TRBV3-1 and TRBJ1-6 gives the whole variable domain DTAVSQTPKYLVTQMGNDKSIKCEQNLGHDTMYWYKQDSKKFLKIMFSYNNKELIINETVPNRFSPKSPDKAHLNLHINSLELGDSAVYFCASSQGDSPLHFGNGTRLTVT.